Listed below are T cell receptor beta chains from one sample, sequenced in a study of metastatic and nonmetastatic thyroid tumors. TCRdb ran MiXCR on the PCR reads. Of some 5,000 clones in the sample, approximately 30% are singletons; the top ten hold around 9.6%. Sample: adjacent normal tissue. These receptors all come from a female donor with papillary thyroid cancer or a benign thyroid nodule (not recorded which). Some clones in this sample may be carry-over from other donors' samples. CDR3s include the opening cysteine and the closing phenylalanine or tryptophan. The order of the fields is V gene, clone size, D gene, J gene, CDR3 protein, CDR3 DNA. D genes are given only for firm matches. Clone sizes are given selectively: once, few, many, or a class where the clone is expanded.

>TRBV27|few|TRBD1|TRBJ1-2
CASSDTGGFYGYTF
TGTGCCAGCAGTGACACAGGGGGATTTTATGGCTACACCTTC
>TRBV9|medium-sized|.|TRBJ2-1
CASALGAGSYNEQFF
TGTGCCAGCGCTCTGGGGGCGGGGTCCTACAATGAGCAGTTCTTC
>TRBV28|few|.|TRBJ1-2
CASNRQAVNYGYTF
TGTGCCAGCAACCGACAGGCAGTGAACTATGGCTACACCTTC
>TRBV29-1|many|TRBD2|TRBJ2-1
CSAGTSGYNEQFF
TGCAGCGCCGGGACTAGCGGCTACAATGAGCAGTTCTTC
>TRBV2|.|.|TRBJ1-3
CASRLLEGNTIYF
TGTGCCAGCAGGCTGCTCGAGGGAAACACCATATATTTT
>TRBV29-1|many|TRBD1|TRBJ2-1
CSVIGQGSYNEQFF
TGCAGCGTTATCGGACAGGGCTCCTACAATGAGCAGTTCTTC
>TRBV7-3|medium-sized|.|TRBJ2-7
CASSPGLDASYEQYF
TGTGCCAGCAGCCCTGGGCTGGACGCATCCTACGAGCAGTACTTC
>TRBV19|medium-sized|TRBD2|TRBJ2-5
CASSELAGLKTQYF
TGTGCCAGTAGTGAACTAGCGGGATTGAAGACCCAGTACTTC
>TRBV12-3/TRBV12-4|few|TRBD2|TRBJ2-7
CASSLALAGVYEQYF
TGTGCCAGCAGTTTAGCGCTAGCGGGAGTATACGAGCAGTACTTC
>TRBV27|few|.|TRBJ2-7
CASSSSGVHEQYF
TGTGCCAGCAGTTCTTCAGGGGTCCACGAGCAGTACTTC
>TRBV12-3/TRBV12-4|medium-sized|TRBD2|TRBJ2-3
CASSSSGGTDTQYF
TGTGCCAGCAGTTCTAGCGGGGGCACAGATACGCAGTATTTT
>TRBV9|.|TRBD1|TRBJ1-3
CASSVEWDRALDTIYF
TGTGCCAGCAGCGTAGAGTGGGACAGGGCACTCGACACCATATATTTT
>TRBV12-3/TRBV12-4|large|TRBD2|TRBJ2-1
CASRGLAEYNEQFF
TGTGCCAGCAGAGGACTAGCGGAATACAATGAGCAGTTCTTC
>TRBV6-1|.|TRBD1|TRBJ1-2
CASSEGQGTNYGYTF
TGTGCCAGCAGTGAAGGACAGGGGACTAACTATGGCTACACCTTC
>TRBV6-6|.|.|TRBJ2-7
CASSYSDPRGVDEQYF
TGTGCCAGCAGTTACTCGGACCCGAGGGGGGTCGACGAGCAGTACTTC
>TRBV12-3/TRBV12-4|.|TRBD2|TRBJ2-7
CASSSSSGEQYF
TGTGCCAGCAGTTCCTCTAGCGGCGAGCAGTACTTC
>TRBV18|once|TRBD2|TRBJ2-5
CASSPRGGETQYF
TGTGCCAGCTCACCGCGGGGGGGAGAGACCCAGTACTTC
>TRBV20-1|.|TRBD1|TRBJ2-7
CSARGEQGAWYEQYF
TGCAGTGCTAGAGGGGAACAGGGGGCATGGTACGAGCAGTACTTC
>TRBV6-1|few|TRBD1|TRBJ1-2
CASSRTGQDQTGYGYTF
TGTGCCAGCAGCCGGACCGGACAGGACCAAACGGGGTATGGCTACACCTTC
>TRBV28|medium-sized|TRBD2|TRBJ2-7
CASSGSGGLAGRYEQYF
TGTGCCAGCAGTGGCTCGGGCGGTCTAGCGGGACGCTACGAGCAGTACTTC
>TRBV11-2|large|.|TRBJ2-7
CASSLRTDYNEQYF
TGTGCCAGCAGCCTCAGGACAGATTACAACGAGCAGTACTTC
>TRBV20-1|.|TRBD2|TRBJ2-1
CSALKRGEQFF
TGCAGTGCTTTAAAGCGGGGTGAGCAGTTCTTC
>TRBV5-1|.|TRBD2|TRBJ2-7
CASSLSLAGYEQYF
TGCGCCAGCAGCTTGTCACTAGCGGGTTACGAGCAGTACTTC
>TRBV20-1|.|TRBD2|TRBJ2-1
CSARERENEQFF
TGCAGTGCTAGAGAGCGGGAGAATGAGCAGTTCTTC
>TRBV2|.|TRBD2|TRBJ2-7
CASSSTSGRADEQYF
TGTGCCAGCAGCTCTACTAGCGGGAGGGCAGACGAGCAGTACTTC
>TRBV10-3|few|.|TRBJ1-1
CAISESGGQRTEAFF
TGTGCCATCAGTGAGTCCGGGGGGCAGCGAACTGAAGCTTTCTTT
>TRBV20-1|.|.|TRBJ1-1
CSARGSGLMNTEAFF
TGCAGTGCTAGAGGGTCCGGACTTATGAACACTGAAGCTTTCTTT
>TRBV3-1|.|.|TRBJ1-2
CASSRDSHGYTF
TGTGCCAGCAGCCGAGACAGTCATGGCTACACCTTC
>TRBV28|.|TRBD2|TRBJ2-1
CASIQASGRNEQFF
TGTGCCAGCATTCAAGCTAGCGGGAGAAATGAGCAGTTCTTC
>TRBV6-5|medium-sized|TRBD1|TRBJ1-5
CASSYSGVGQGAMSNQPQHF
TGTGCCAGCAGTTACTCGGGGGTTGGGCAGGGGGCAATGAGCAATCAGCCCCAGCATTTT